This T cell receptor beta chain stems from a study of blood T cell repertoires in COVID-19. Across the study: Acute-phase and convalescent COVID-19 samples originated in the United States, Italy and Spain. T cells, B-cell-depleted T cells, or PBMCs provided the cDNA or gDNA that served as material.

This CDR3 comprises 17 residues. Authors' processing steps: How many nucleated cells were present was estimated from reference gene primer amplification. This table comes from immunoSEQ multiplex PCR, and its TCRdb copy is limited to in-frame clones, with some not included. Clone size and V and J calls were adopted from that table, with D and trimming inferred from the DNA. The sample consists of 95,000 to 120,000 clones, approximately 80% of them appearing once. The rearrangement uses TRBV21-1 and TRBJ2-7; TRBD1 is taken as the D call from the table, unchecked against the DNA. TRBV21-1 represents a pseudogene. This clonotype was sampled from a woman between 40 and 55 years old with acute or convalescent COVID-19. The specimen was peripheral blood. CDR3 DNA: TGTGCCAGCAGCAAAACTTTTTTTTGGACAGGGCACTACGAGCAGTACTTC. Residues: CASSKTFFWTGHYEQYF.